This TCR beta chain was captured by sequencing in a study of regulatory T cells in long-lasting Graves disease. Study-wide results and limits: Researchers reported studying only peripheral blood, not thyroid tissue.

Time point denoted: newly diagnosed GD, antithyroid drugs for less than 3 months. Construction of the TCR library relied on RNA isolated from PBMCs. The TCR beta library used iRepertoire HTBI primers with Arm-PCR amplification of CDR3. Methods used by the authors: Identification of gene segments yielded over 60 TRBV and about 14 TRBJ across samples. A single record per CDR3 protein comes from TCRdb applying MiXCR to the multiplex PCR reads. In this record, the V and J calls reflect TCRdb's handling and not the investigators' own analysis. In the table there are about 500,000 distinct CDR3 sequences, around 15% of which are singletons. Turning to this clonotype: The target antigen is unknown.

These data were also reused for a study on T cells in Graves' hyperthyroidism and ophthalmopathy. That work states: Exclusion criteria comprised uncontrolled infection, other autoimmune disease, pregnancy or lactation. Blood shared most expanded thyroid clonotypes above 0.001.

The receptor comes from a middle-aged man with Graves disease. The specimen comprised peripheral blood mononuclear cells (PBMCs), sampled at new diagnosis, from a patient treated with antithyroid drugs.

CDR3 coding DNA: TGTGCCAGCCTACCTACCGGGACTAGCGGTTACAATGAGCAGTTCTTC. Its protein product is CASLPTGTSGYNEQFF. The rearrangement joins TRBV7-9 to TRBJ2-1, with TRBD2 identical over 11 bases. Germline values: CDR1 SEHNR, CDR2 FQNEAQ (reference sequence). The V and J ends lost 8 bases and 4 bases, in that order; junction bases with no gene match: 10. The CDR3 has 16 amino acids.